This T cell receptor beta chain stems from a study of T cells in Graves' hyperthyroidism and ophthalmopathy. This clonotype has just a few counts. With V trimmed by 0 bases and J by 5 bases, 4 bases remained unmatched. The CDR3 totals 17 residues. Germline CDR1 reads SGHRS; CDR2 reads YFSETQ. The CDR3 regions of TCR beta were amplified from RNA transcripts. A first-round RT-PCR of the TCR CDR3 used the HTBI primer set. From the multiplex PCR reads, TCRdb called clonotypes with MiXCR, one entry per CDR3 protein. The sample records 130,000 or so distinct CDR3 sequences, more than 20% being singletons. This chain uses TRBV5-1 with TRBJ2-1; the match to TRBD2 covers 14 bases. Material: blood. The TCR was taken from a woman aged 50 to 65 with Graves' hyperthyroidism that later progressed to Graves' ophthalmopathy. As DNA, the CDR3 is TGCGCCAGCAGCTTGGTTCCGGGACTAGCGGGGGACAATGAGCAGTTCTTC. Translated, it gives CASSLVPGLAGDNEQFF.